These 22 T cell receptor beta chains were sequenced from one sample in a study of blood T cell repertoires in COVID-19. Clones were sequenced by immunoSEQ multiplex PCR, and TCRdb holds only the in-frame ones, with some missing. Of around 130,000 clones in the sample, less than 85% were seen once. Material for sequencing was PBMCs or T cells enriched from blood (not recorded which). The receptors come from a young woman who had been exposed to COVID-19.

The genes are TRBV4-1 and TRBJ2-4; tentatively, D is TRBD2 (6 bases). V was shortened by 7 bases and J by 0 bases, with 7 bases between the two germline ends. This CDR3 contains 13 residues. The V gene's germline CDR1 is MGHRA and CDR2 YSYEKL. The CDR3 is CASKGLAKNIQYF. CDR3 nucleotides: TGCGCCAGCAAGGGACTAGCCAAAAACATTCAGTACTTC.

V gene TRBV5-1 combines with J gene TRBJ1-5; TRBD1 matches 7 bases. The germline V gene has CDR1 SGHRS and CDR2 YFSETQ. V lost 4 bases, J lost 4 bases, and 8 bases stayed unmatched. The CDR3 is 15 amino acids. DNA for the CDR3: TGCGCCAGCAGCCTAGGGGACAGCTCTAATCAGCCCCAGCATTTT. Its protein product is CASSLGDSSNQPQHF.

The chain recombines TRBV29-1 with TRBJ1-1; TRBD1 might be the D (6 bases). This CDR3 contains 13 residues. V lost 3 bases and J lost 6, with 14 bases in between. Germline CDR1 reads SQVTM; CDR2 reads ANQGSEA. CDR3 in amino acids: CSVESSPGAEAFF. The CDR3 DNA sequence: TGCAGCGTTGAGTCTTCCCCAGGGGCTGAAGCTTTCTTT.

The J gene is TRBJ2-1, the V gene TRBV19; tentatively, D is TRBD2 (5 bases). Deletions cut 6 bases from V and 15 bases from J, with 27 bases between. CDR1 and CDR2 from the germline V gene are LNHDA and SQIVND (reference sequence). CDR3 length equals 15 residues. The CDR3 nucleotides are TGTGCCAGTAGCGACCCCCATCCGCCCTCAACTAGTCCGTTCTTC. Translation gives CASSDPHPPSTSPFF.

The genes are TRBV7-9 and TRBJ2-7; D perhaps matches TRBD1 (5 bases). CDR1 and CDR2 (germline): SEHNR, FQNEAQ (reference sequence). The CDR3 is made up of 14 amino acids. Between the trimmed V and J ends, which lost 1 base and 2 bases, there was a span of 9 bases. The CDR3 sequence is CASSLEAGPYEQYF. In DNA, the CDR3 is TGTGCCAGCAGCTTAGAAGCAGGGCCCTACGAGCAGTACTTC.

The chain couples TRBV30 to TRBJ1-1; D is perhaps TRBD1 (5 bases). V was shortened by 4 bases and J by 10 bases, with 13 bases between the two germline ends. CDR3 length equals 11 residues. CDR1 and CDR2 (germline): GTSNPN, SVGIG (reference sequence). CDR3 in amino acids: CAWTRDQGAFF. In DNA form, the CDR3 reads TGTGCCTGGACCAGGGATCAGGGAGCTTTCTTT.

This rearrangement joins TRBV4-2 to TRBJ1-1; perhaps TRBD1 as D (5 bases). Germline-derived CDR1 and CDR2 are LGHNA and YNFKEQ. Trimming took off 1 base at V and 8 bases at J, with 20 bases between the two ends. The CDR3 runs to 16 residues. CDR3 protein: CASSQGGPTEPTEAFF. CDR3 DNA sequence: TGTGCCAGCAGCCAAGGGGGCCCGACAGAGCCCACCGAAGCTTTCTTT.

This clone was found a few times. CDR3 loop: CASSLAGSMQGQYF. The CDR3, as DNA: TGTGCCAGCAGCTTAGCCGGGTCCATGCAGGGGCAGTACTTC. V gene TRBV7-9 combines with J gene TRBJ2-7; D may be TRBD1 (5 bases). V was cut by 0 bases and J by 9 bases, with 15 bases left in between. CDR1 and CDR2 (germline): SEHNR, FQNEAQ (reference sequence). The CDR3 runs 14 residues.

The V gene is TRBV7-2, the J gene TRBJ1-2; 7 nucleotides match TRBD1. CDR1 is SGHTA, CDR2 FQGNSA, per germline. J lost 7 bases, V lost 0 bases, and 5 bases had no gene match. CDR3 length equals 14 residues. CDR3 DNA: TGTGCCAGCAGCTTAGCGAGACAGGGACTTGGCTACACCTTC. It is translated as CASSLARQGLGYTF.

The chain employs TRBV24-1 and TRBJ2-7, with TRBD2 as a possible D gene (5 bases). The CDR3 totals 13 residues. V was trimmed by 9 bases and J by 6 bases, leaving 17 bases between them. CDR1 is KGHDR, CDR2 SFDVKD, per germline. Written as DNA, the CDR3 is TGTGCCACCTCTACATCAAGCGAGGGCGAGCAGTACTTC. Its translation: CATSTSSEGEQYF.

The chain has TRBV29-1 and TRBJ2-3, with 14 bases fitting TRBD2. CDR1 is SQVTM, CDR2 ANQGSEA, per germline. This CDR3 spans 15 amino acids. V was pared by 3 bases and J by 4 bases, with 3 bases of the junction left unmatched. The CDR3 protein is CSVETSGRGPDTQYF. The DNA for the CDR3 is TGCAGCGTTGAGACTAGCGGGAGGGGCCCAGATACGCAGTATTTT.

This clone was seen only once. This chain connects TRBV27 to TRBJ1-2, with D possibly matching TRBD1 (6 bases). The CDR3 sequence is 15 residues long. Germline CDR1 reads MNHEY; CDR2 reads SMNVEV (reference sequence). The V gene lost 4 bases and the J gene lost 5 bases, with 17 bases spanning the gap. The DNA for the CDR3 is TGTGCCAGCAGTTCGAGCGCCGGGACATATTATGGCTACACCTTC. It yields the protein CASSSSAGTYYGYTF.

This clone appeared once. J is TRBJ2-7 and V is TRBV5-1, with a weak D call TRBD2 (6 bases). CDR1 and CDR2 from the germline V gene are SGHRS and YFSETQ. This CDR3 has 13 amino acids. Trimming stripped 4 bases from V and 7 bases from J, with 15 bases between. CDR3 in amino acids: CASSPGSRGEQYF. CDR3 DNA: TGCGCCAGCAGCCCAGGGTCCCGGGGGGAGCAGTACTTC.

CDR3 sequence reads: CASSQGIAVSYEQYF. In nucleotides, the CDR3 is TGTGCCAGCAGCCAAGGTATAGCAGTCTCCTACGAGCAGTACTTC. The chain employs TRBV3-1 (or the pseudogene TRBV3-2) and TRBJ2-7, with D hard to call. This CDR3 has 15 residues. Germline V lookup: CDR1 LGHDT, CDR2 YNNKEL (reference sequence). With 1 base removed from V and 0 bases from J, the gap between germline ends came to 10 bases.

Concerning this clone: The sample holds other DNA sequences that translate to the same CDR3. The V call is TRBV9, the J call TRBJ2-5; weak D call: TRBD2 (6 bases). CDR3 length: 15 amino acids. Trimming pared 0 bases from V and 1 base from J, leaving 10 bases between. The germline V gene encodes CDR1 SGDLS and CDR2 YYNGEE. The CDR3 region has the DNA TGTGCCAGCAGCGTAGGCGCCGGGAGCCAAGAGACCCAGTACTTC. Residues: CASSVGAGSQETQYF. The whole variable domain, filled in from reference TRBV9 and TRBJ2-5, reads DSGVTQTPKHLITATGQRVTLRCSPRSGDLSVYWYQQSLDQGLQFLIQYYNGEERAKGNILERFSAQQFPDLHSELNLSSLELGDSALYFCASSVGAGSQETQYFGPGTRLLVL.

V and J are TRBV4-3 and TRBJ1-1; D may be TRBD1 (6 bases). Germline values: CDR1 LGHNA, CDR2 YSLEER. CDR3 size: 13 residues. V lost 4 bases and J lost 6, with 12 bases in between. DNA for the CDR3: TGCGCCAGCAGCCGCGTACAGGGCGCTGAAGCTTTCTTT. Encoded protein: CASSRVQGAEAFF.

This clone was recorded only once. The sample carries other DNA sequences with the same CDR3. J is TRBJ2-1 and V is TRBV28; D not resolved. V lost 2 bases, J lost 8 bases, and 4 bases lay in between. This CDR3 has 11 amino acids. Germline V lookup: CDR1 MDHEN, CDR2 SYDVKM. The CDR3 reads CASSLTDEQFF. In DNA, the CDR3 is TGTGCCAGCAGTTTAACAGATGAGCAGTTCTTC.

This clone was recorded a few times. The chain joins TRBV7-7 to TRBJ1-1; 8 bases align to TRBD1. V dropped 0 bases and J dropped 5; count of bases not matched to a gene: 8. The length of the CDR3 is 16 residues. CDR1 and CDR2 (germline): SSHAT, FNYEAQ (reference sequence). The CDR3 nucleotides are TGTGCCAGCAGCTTAGCTAGTCAGGGGGCGTTTACTGAAGCTTTCTTT. This gives the protein CASSLASQGAFTEAFF.

The chain has TRBV5-1 and TRBJ2-1, with TRBD2 identical over 14 bases. Trimming cost V 2 bases and J 7 bases; bases outside gene matches: 11. CDR1 and CDR2 (germline): SGHRS, YFSETQ. The CDR3 has 18 amino acids. CDR3 DNA: TGCGCCAGCAGCTTCCTGGGACTAGCGGGAGCCGGGCAGAATGAGCAGTTCTTC. Translating gives CASSFLGLAGAGQNEQFF.

V usage is TRBV27 and J usage is TRBJ1-5, with TRBD1 identical over 10 bases. The CDR3 consists of 14 residues. V shed 5 bases, J shed 5 bases, and the junction held 3 bases outside the gene matches. CDR1 and CDR2 from the germline V gene are MNHEY and SMNVEV (reference sequence). This CDR3 reads CASSLDRGDQPQHF. The CDR3 bases are TGTGCCAGCAGTCTGGACAGGGGGGATCAGCCCCAGCATTTT.

V usage is TRBV3-1 (or the pseudogene TRBV3-2) and J usage is TRBJ1-2; D might be TRBD1 (5 bases). CDR1 is LGHDT and CDR2 is YNNKEL in the germline V gene (reference sequence). V lost 4 bases to trimming and J lost 5 bases, with 8 bases between them. The CDR3 is 12 residues long. Here the CDR3 DNA reads TGTGCCAGCAGCCTCGGGACTTATGGCTACACCTTC. Translation: CASSLGTYGYTF.

The rearrangement joins TRBV28 to TRBJ2-7; D perhaps matches TRBD2 (6 bases). The CDR3 is 14 amino acids. The V and J ends lost 2 bases and 2 bases respectively, with 10 bases between them. Germline V gives CDR1 MDHEN, CDR2 SYDVKM. The CDR3 here is CASSLGGSAYEQYF. The CDR3 DNA reads TGTGCCAGCAGTTTAGGGGGGAGCGCCTACGAGCAGTACTTC.